This TCR beta chain was sequenced during a study of cytomegalovirus exposure and HLA in healthy donors. Study-wide findings and caveats: According to a later analysis, most TCR beta chains associated with CMV appeared HLA-restricted. Prior analysis indicated that the majority of TCR beta V segments exhibited productivity approximately 87% or approximately 30% of the time.

Remarks on this clone: The antigen remains undetermined.

V lost 2 bases to trimming and J lost 2 bases, with 6 bases between them. This CDR3 is 14 amino acids long. Germline V gene lookup returns CDR1 SGHTA and CDR2 FQGTGA. Amplification used 60 Vbeta primers and 13 Jbeta primers. Libraries were prepared by immunoSEQ multiplex PCR; TCRdb keeps only in-frame clonotypes and omits some of them. The table lists approximately 140,000 clones, with less than 3% in the top ten. This TCR was sampled from a man in his forties in good health and CMV-seronegative. Input material: PBMCs. The chain employs TRBV7-3 and TRBJ2-2; D call uncertain. This chain's CDR3 is CASSLQKNTGELFF. CDR3 nucleotides: TGTGCCAGCAGCTTACAGAAAAACACCGGGGAGCTGTTTTTT. The variable domain in full, completed from reference TRBV7-3 and TRBJ2-2, reads GAGVSQTPSNKVTEKGKYVELRCDPISGHTALYWYRQSLGQGPEFLIYFQGTGAADDSGLPNDRFFAVRPEGSVSTLKIQRTERGDSAVYLCASSLQKNTGELFFGEGSRLTVL.